This T cell receptor beta chain is from a study of blood T cells in healthy people across ages. A second PCR of about 7 to 11 cycles used a sample-barcoded 5' primer and a J-beta primer mix. TCRdb reprocessed the 5' RACE reads with MiXCR, giving one entry per CDR3 protein. The repertoire holds 650,000 to 800,000 distinct CDR3 sequences, 44% seen once, with roughly a fifth in the top ten. From germline, CDR1 is DFQATT and CDR2 SNEGSKA (reference sequence). V lost 6 bases and J 0 bases, leaving 16 bases between the germline ends. The CDR3 spans 15 residues. This clonotype was seen only once. The clonotype comes from a man between 60 and 75 years old in good health. The rearrangement uses TRBV20-1 and TRBJ2-3, with D possibly TRBD2 on 5 matching bases. Material: blood. CDR3 sequence (DNA): TGCAGTGCCCCCCGAAGCGGTGGCAGCACAGATACGCAGTATTTT. Its translation is CSAPRSGGSTDTQYF.